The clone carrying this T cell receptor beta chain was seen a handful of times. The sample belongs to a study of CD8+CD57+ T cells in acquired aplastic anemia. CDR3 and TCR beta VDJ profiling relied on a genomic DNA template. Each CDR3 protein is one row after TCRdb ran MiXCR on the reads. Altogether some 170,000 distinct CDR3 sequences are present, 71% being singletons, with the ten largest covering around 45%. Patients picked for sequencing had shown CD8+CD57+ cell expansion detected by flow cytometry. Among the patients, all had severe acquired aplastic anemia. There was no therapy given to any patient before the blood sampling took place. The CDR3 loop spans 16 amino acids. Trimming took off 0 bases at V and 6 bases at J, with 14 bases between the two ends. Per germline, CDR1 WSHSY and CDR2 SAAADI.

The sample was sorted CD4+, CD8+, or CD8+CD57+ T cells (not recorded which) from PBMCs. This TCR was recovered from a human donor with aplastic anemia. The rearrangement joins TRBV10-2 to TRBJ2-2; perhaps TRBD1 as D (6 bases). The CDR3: CASSESRAGEAGELFF. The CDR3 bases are TGCGCCAGCAGTGAGTCGAGGGCAGGGGAAGCCGGGGAGCTGTTTTTT.